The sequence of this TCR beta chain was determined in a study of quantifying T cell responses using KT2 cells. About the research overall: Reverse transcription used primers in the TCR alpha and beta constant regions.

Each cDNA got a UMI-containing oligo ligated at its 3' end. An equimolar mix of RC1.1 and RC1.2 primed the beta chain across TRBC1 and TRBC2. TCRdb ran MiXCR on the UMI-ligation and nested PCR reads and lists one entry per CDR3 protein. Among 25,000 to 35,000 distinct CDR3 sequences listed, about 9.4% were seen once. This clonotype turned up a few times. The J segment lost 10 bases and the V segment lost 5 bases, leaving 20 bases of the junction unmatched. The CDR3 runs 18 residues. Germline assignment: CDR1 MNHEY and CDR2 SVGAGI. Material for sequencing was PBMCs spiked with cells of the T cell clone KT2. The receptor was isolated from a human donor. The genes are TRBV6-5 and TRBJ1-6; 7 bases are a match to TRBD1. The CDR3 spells CASSKDGGPGQQRSPLHF. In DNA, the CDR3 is TGTGCCAGCAGTAAAGACGGGGGACCGGGACAGCAGAGATCACCCCTCCACTTT.